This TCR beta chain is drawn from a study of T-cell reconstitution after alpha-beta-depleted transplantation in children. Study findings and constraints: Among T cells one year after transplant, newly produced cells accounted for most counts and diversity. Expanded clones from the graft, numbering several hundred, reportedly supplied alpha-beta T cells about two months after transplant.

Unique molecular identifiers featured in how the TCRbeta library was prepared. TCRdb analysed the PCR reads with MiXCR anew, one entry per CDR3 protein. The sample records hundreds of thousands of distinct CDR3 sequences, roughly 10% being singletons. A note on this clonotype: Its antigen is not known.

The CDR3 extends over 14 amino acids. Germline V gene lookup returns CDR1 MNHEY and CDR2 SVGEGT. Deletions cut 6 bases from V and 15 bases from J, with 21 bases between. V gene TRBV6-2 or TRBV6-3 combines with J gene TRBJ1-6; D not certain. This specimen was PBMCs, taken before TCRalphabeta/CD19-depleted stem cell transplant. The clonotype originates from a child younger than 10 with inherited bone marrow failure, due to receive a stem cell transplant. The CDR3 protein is CASSRTERNLDLHF. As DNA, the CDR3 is TGTGCCAGCAGCCGGACGGAGCGGAATTTGGACCTCCACTTT.